Listed below are T cell receptor beta chains from one sample, sequenced in a study of regulatory T cells in long-lasting Graves disease. In TCRdb, the multiplex PCR reads were re-called with MiXCR into one record per CDR3 protein. The sample has about 560,000 distinct CDR3 sequences, 15% to 20% seen once. These data are also associated with another study on T cells in Graves' hyperthyroidism and ophthalmopathy.

Sequenced material: peripheral blood mononuclear cells (PBMCs), taken at new diagnosis, from a patient treated with antithyroid drugs. The receptors here all came from a man aged 18 to 35 with Graves disease. Both conserved end residues are part of each CDR3. The order of the fields is V gene, D gene, clone size, J gene, CDR3 DNA, CDR3 protein. The D gene is left open where the match is weak. Clone size appears in some rows only: once, few, many, or a class for an expanded clone.

TRBV20-1,NA,NA,TRBJ2-7,TGCAGTGCTACACTCACATCCTACGAGCAGTACTTC,CSATLTSYEQYF
TRBV5-1,TRBD2,few,TRBJ2-7,TGCGCCAGCAGCTTGGGACTAGCGGGAGTAAAAACCAGCTACGAGCAGTACTTC,CASSLGLAGVKTSYEQYF
TRBV11-3,TRBD1,NA,TRBJ2-3,TGTGCCAGCAGCCCCGGACAGGGGGAGACAGATACGCAGTATTTT,CASSPGQGETDTQYF
TRBV29-1,TRBD2,NA,TRBJ2-1,TGCAGCGTTGAAGGACTAGCGGGGTATAATGAGCAGTTCTTC,CSVEGLAGYNEQFF
TRBV2,NA,many,TRBJ2-5,TGTGCCAGCACGGGACGGGAGACCCAGTACTTC,CASTGRETQYF
TRBV20-1,TRBD2,NA,TRBJ2-7,TGCAGTGCTCACCCCGGGACTATCGGGATCCGAGGCAACGAGCAGTACTTC,CSAHPGTIGIRGNEQYF
TRBV13,NA,NA,TRBJ2-5,TGTGCCAGCAGCTTAAGTTACGGGAAAGACCAAGAGACCCAGTACTTC,CASSLSYGKDQETQYF
TRBV28,NA,NA,TRBJ1-2,TGTGCCAGCAGGGGGCCCTATGGCTACACCTTC,CASRGPYGYTF
TRBV28,NA,NA,TRBJ1-5,TGTGCCAGCAGTTTACCGAGGGGACGCTATGAGAATCAGCCCCAGCATTTT,CASSLPRGRYENQPQHF
TRBV19,TRBD2,few,TRBJ2-5,TGTGCCAGTAGTATAGACAGCGGGAGCTTGGAGACCCAGTACTTC,CASSIDSGSLETQYF
TRBV28,NA,many,TRBJ2-2,TGTGCCAGCAGTTTAGGGGGGTTAGTGGGACAGAGTAACACCGGGGAGCTGTTTTTT,CASSLGGLVGQSNTGELFF
TRBV30,NA,NA,TRBJ1-1,TGTGCCTTGACTCGAAACCCTGGGGTCCCTGAAGCTTTCTTT,CALTRNPGVPEAFF
TRBV9,NA,NA,TRBJ1-1,TGTGCCAGCAGCGTCGGGGGAGAAAGATACACTGAAGCTTTCTTT,CASSVGGERYTEAFF
TRBV5-1,TRBD2,NA,TRBJ2-1,TGCGCCAGCAGCCGCTCGACTAGCGTAATCTACAATGAGCAGTTCTTC,CASSRSTSVIYNEQFF
TRBV20-1,NA,NA,TRBJ2-1,TGCAGTCCTACCCGGGGGAGCGAGCAGTTCTTC,CSPTRGSEQFF
TRBV12-3/TRBV12-4,NA,NA,TRBJ1-1,TGTGCCAGCAGAATGCAGGGATGGACTGAAGCTTTCTTT,CASRMQGWTEAFF
TRBV11-2,NA,NA,TRBJ2-5,TGTGCCAGCAGCGTGGGACTCCCCGGGGGGCCCCAAGAGACCCAGTACTTC,CASSVGLPGGPQETQYF
TRBV5-1,NA,many,TRBJ2-5,TGTGCCAGCAGCATCCAAGAGACCCAGTACTTC,CASSIQETQYF
TRBV12-3/TRBV12-4,TRBD2,NA,TRBJ2-1,TGTGCCAGCAGCCAACCCCCGGGAGCGGGAGGGCCGGGTAATGAGCAGTTCTTC,CASSQPPGAGGPGNEQFF
TRBV4-1,NA,NA,TRBJ2-3,TGCGCCAGCAGCCTGGCGTCAGCTCGACTCACAGATACGCAGTATTTT,CASSLASARLTDTQYF
TRBV15,NA,few,TRBJ1-4,TGTGCCACCAGTGGTTTCCCTTCTAATGAAAAACTGTTTTTT,CATSGFPSNEKLFF
TRBV6-5,NA,many,TRBJ1-1,TGTGCCAGCAGTTACGGGGGCGGGGGGTACACTGAAGCTTTCTTT,CASSYGGGGYTEAFF
TRBV5-1,NA,NA,TRBJ1-3,TGCGCCAGCAGCTTTGTTAGTGGGGACCTCTCCGGAAACACCATATATTTT,CASSFVSGDLSGNTIYF
TRBV29-1,TRBD1,NA,TRBJ1-2,TGCAGCGTTGAAGGGACAGGGGTTTCCCGCTACACCTTC,CSVEGTGVSRYTF
TRBV15,TRBD1,few,TRBJ1-1,TGTGCCACCAGCAGAGTAGGACAGGTTGGAACTGAAGCTTTCTTT,CATSRVGQVGTEAFF
TRBV28,TRBD2,many,TRBJ2-1,TGTGCCAGCCTTTCCCGTCCGGGGGGGGGCCGCAATGAGCAGTTCTTC,CASLSRPGGGRNEQFF
TRBV27,TRBD2,NA,TRBJ2-5,TGTGCCAGCAGTCGGAGGCTAGCGGGAGTAGTCTTGGAGACCCAGTACTTC,CASSRRLAGVVLETQYF
TRBV2,TRBD2,NA,TRBJ2-2,TGTGCCAGCACACTAGCGGGAGCCGGGGAGCTGTTTTTT,CASTLAGAGELFF
TRBV6-9,NA,many,TRBJ2-2,TGTGCCAGCAGTTATCTGGAGGACGGGGAGCTGTTTTTT,CASSYLEDGELFF
TRBV9,TRBD1,NA,TRBJ2-3,TGTGCCAGCAGCGTCCTAGGACAGGGCTCAGATACGCAGTATTTT,CASSVLGQGSDTQYF
TRBV20-1,NA,NA,TRBJ2-2,TGCAGTGCTAGCGATTTCGGACTCAGGAACACCGGGGAGCTGTTTTTT,CSASDFGLRNTGELFF
TRBV20-1,TRBD2,many,TRBJ2-3,TGCAGTGCTAGCCGACTAGCGGGCACAGATACGCAGTATTTT,CSASRLAGTDTQYF
TRBV5-1,NA,NA,TRBJ2-5,TGCGCCAGCAGCTTGGGACCGGGGGAGGAAGAGACCCAGTACTTC,CASSLGPGEEETQYF
TRBV7-2,TRBD2,NA,TRBJ2-7,TGTGCCAGCAGCTCAGGATCGGGACTAGCGGGAGGGCCGGGGCAGGAGCAGTACTTC,CASSSGSGLAGGPGQEQYF
TRBV11-3,TRBD2,NA,TRBJ2-7,TGTGCCAGCAGCTTAGGACTAGCGAGGGAGCAGTACTTC,CASSLGLAREQYF
TRBV9,NA,few,TRBJ2-7,TGTGCCAGCAGCGTAGGGCCTATGTTGTTTAACGAGCAGTACTTC,CASSVGPMLFNEQYF
TRBV2,NA,many,TRBJ2-5,TGTGCCAGCAGTGAAGCGCTAGCCAGCACAGGGACCCAGTACTTC,CASSEALASTGTQYF
TRBV19,TRBD2,few,TRBJ2-1,TGTGCCAGTAGTAGCGGGACTAGCAAGATGGAGCAGTTCTTC,CASSSGTSKMEQFF
TRBV18,NA,few,TRBJ2-2,TGTGCCAGCTCACCACAGACCGGGTTGGGCACCGGGGAGCTGTTTTTT,CASSPQTGLGTGELFF
TRBV27,TRBD2,NA,TRBJ2-7,TGTGCCAGCAGTGTCTTAGCGGGAGGGCCATCAGAGCAGTACTTC,CASSVLAGGPSEQYF
TRBV7-9,NA,few,TRBJ2-7,TGTGCCAGCAGCTTAGATGCAGGGTCGTACGAGCAGTACTTC,CASSLDAGSYEQYF
TRBV28,TRBD2,many,TRBJ2-2,TGTGCCAGCAGTAATAGCGGGAGGGTCACCGGGGAGCTGTTTTTT,CASSNSGRVTGELFF